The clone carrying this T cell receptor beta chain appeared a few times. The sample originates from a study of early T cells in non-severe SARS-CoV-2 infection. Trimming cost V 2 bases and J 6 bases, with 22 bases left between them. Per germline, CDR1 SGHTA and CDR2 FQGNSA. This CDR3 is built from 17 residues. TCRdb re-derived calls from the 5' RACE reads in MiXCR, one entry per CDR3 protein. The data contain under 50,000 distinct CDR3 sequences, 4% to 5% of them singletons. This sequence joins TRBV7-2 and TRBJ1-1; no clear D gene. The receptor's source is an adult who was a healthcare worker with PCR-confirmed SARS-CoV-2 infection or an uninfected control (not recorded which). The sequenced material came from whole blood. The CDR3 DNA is TGTGCCAGCAGCTTACTCCCCCTCGGCGGCGGGGTGGCTGAAGCTTTCTTT. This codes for CASSLLPLGGGVAEAFF.